One and the same sample provided the 10 T cell receptor beta chains below, sequenced in a study of CD8+CD57+ T cells in acquired aplastic anemia. The sequenced patients had an expansion of CD8+CD57+ cells seen by flow cytometry. Profiles of TCR beta VDJ and CDR3 were generated from a genomic DNA template. TCRdb reprocessed the reads via MiXCR and lists one record per CDR3 protein. The sample records 210,000 or so distinct CDR3 sequences, roughly 45% being singletons. The sequenced sample was sorted CD4+, CD8+, or CD8+CD57+ T cells (not recorded which) from PBMCs. These receptors came from a human donor with aplastic anemia.

As for this clonotype: Its ends do not fully match the called genes, so a read error is possible. The J gene is TRBJ1-1, the V gene TRBV29-1; D perhaps matches TRBD1 (6 bases). This CDR3 is built from 14 residues. CDR1 is SQVTM, CDR2 ANQGSEA, per germline. CDR3 coding DNA: TGCAGCGTTGAACATGCGGCAGGGGTCGGGGAAGCCTTCTTT. It translates to CSVEHAAGVGEAFF.

This sequence joins TRBV7-8 and TRBJ2-7; 11 bases align to TRBD1. The CDR3 sequence is 15 residues long. The ends lost 6 bases at V and 6 bases at J; junction bases unmatched: 10. Germline loops: CDR1 SGHVS, CDR2 FQNEAQ. The CDR3: CASSTPGQGGVEQYF. In nucleotides, the CDR3 is TGTGCCAGCAGTACCCCGGGACAGGGGGGCGTCGAGCAGTACTTC. Based on the CDR3 plus reference TRBV7-8 and TRBJ2-7, the full variable domain is GAGVSQSPRYKVAKRGQDVALRCDPISGHVSLFWYQQALGQGPEFLTYFQNEAQLDKSGLPSDRFFAERPEGSVSTLKIQRTQQEDSAVYLCASSTPGQGGVEQYFGPGTRLTVT.

This clonotype was seen once. The chain has TRBV19 and TRBJ1-1; 7 positions agree with TRBD1. Germline loops: CDR1 LNHDA, CDR2 SQIVND (reference sequence). Trimming removed 8 bases from V and 3 bases from J; junction bases left unmatched: 3. CDR3 length: 12 residues. The CDR3 DNA is TGTGCCAGTTATGACAGGGACACTGAAGCTTTCTTT. It translates to CASYDRDTEAFF.

Many counts were recorded for this clonotype. The J gene is TRBJ1-5, the V gene TRBV5-6; D uncertain. Looked up from germline, CDR1 is SGHDT and CDR2 is YYEEEE. V lost 2 bases and J lost 4, with 10 bases in between. The CDR3 covers 14 residues. The CDR3 is CASSFGQANQPQHF. The CDR3 DNA reads as TGTGCCAGCAGCTTTGGCCAGGCAAATCAGCCCCAGCATTTT.

This clonotype came up a few times. The chain links TRBV19 to TRBJ1-1, with TRBD1 matching over 10 bases. Germline V CDR1 and CDR2: LNHDA, SQIVND (reference sequence). CDR3 length equals 16 residues. V was pared by 5 bases and J by 0 bases, with 6 bases of the junction left unmatched. In nucleotides, the CDR3 is TGTGCCAGTAGTTTTCGGACAGGGGGAATGAACACTGAAGCTTTCTTT. Translation: CASSFRTGGMNTEAFF.

The chain uses TRBV7-7 and TRBJ1-1; weak D call: TRBD1 (5 bases). V lost 5 bases, J lost 6 bases, and 19 bases lay in between. The CDR3 totals 15 residues. Germline-derived CDR1 and CDR2 are SSHAT and FNYEAQ (reference sequence). The CDR3 spells CASSQTGGYRAEAFF. CDR3 nucleotide sequence: TGTGCCAGCAGCCAGACTGGGGGGTATCGCGCTGAAGCTTTCTTT.

This clonotype was recorded a few times. The V and J genes are TRBV14 and TRBJ2-5; a weak D match, TRBD1 (6 bases). V was trimmed by 4 bases and J by 5 bases, leaving 11 bases between them. CDR1 SGHDN and CDR2 FVKESK come from the germline V gene. The CDR3 spans 13 residues. CDR3 coding DNA: TGTGCCAGCAGCCCGCGAGGGGGTGAGACCCAGTACTTC. Translating it yields CASSPRGGETQYF.

This clonotype was observed many times. The CDR3 coding sequence is TGTGCCAGCAGCCAGATCATGAACACTGAAGCTTTCTTT. It encodes CASSQIMNTEAFF. The V call is TRBV3-1, the J call TRBJ1-1; no reliable D call. The CDR3 contains 13 residues. CDR1 and CDR2 from the germline V gene are LGHDT and YNNKEL (reference sequence). Deletions cut 3 bases from V and 0 bases from J, with 5 bases between.

Many counts were recorded for this clonotype. The gene calls are TRBV20-1 and TRBJ1-6; possibly TRBD1 for D (6 bases). The CDR3 runs to 14 residues. Germline V gives CDR1 DFQATT, CDR2 SNEGSKA (reference sequence). Deletions cut 6 bases from V and 9 bases from J, with 18 bases between. As DNA, the CDR3 is TGCAGTGCCCCCGGACAGAGCCGGAGTTCACCCCTCCACTTT. Residues: CSAPGQSRSSPLHF.

This clonotype was counted many times. The chain has TRBV12-3 or TRBV12-4 and TRBJ1-4; D gene uncertain. The CDR3 totals 14 residues. Deletions cut 7 bases from V and 8 bases from J, with 17 bases between. CDR3 DNA: TGTGCCAGCACCCCCTCGGGTCTCGGGGAAAAACTGTTTTTT. This gives the protein CASTPSGLGEKLFF.